This entry features one T cell receptor (beta chain) sequence. Which antigen it targets is not known. No much larger clone is present one base from it, and per-base qualities are unavailable. The immunoSEQ Assay, a bias-controlled multiplex PCR, was used to amplify TCRbeta CDR3 regions from genomic DNA. On the study's bioinformatics: The number of nucleated cells in each sample was estimated from the amplification of reference gene primers within the assay. To quantify the absolute abundance of each unique TCRbeta CDR3 rearrangement, sequence reads were collapsed and filtered. Productive Simpson clonality was computed per sample as the square root of Simpson's diversity index over productive rearrangements. This immuneACCESS table, as held by TCRdb, lists in-frame sequences with V and J called but not all clones. Of the missing ones, under half trace to an unresolved V gene in checked studies; the others have no known cause. That table is the source of V, J and clone size, and D and trimming were worked out from the DNA. In this sample the table shows fewer than 150,000 clones, 65% to 85% of which occur a single time. The biggest ten clones account for around 8% of the sample.

These data belong to a study of blood T cell repertoires in COVID-19 (TCRdb year 2020). With respect to the entire study: Collaborator samples came from the United States, Italy and Spain and covered acute and convalescent phases of COVID-19. The material from the prospective study consisted of cDNA or gDNA derived from T cells, B-cell-depleted T cells, or PBMCs. Subjects who had been exposed to COVID-19, were actively infected with it, or had recovered from it provided the deeply sampled blood TCRbeta repertoires that made up the dataset. The repertoires were released in a freely available public database meant as a resource for research on the immune response to SARS-CoV-2. The samples were drawn from the first 160 participants of the ongoing ImmuneRACE study and from some 1,300 subjects provided by 6 global collaborators. The sample metadata nearly always contained a de-identified subject ID, COVID-19 status, age in years and sex. Where available, HLA class I and class II types were taken from metadata supplied by the sample provider and were not determined by assay-based typing. The paper as a whole reports these results and caveats: The amount of clinical and demographic metadata varied by source and participant and was provided uncurated.

Collaborating institutions collected whole blood in K2EDTA tubes following their own protocols. Collaborator samples were shipped for TCRbeta analysis as frozen whole blood, isolated PBMCs, or DNA extracted from either sample type. CDR1 and CDR2 are read off the germline V gene (reference sequence) as LGHDT and YNNKEL. The CDR3 has 14 amino acids, counting the end cysteine and phenylalanine. The kept DNA is CDR3 alone, 42 bases in frame from the first base. Here V drops 5 bases and J drops 10 bases, and the junction holds 8 bases not matched to any gene. This clonotype was sampled from a human donor in a cohort sampled during active COVID-19. The chain joins TRBV3-1 (or the pseudogene TRBV3-2) to TRBJ1-6; 7 middle bases align to TRBD1. The sample consisted of peripheral blood. The sequenced DNA: TGTGCCAGCAGCTCCGGGACAGCTGAATCACCCCTCCACTTT. It specifies CASSSGTAESPLHF.